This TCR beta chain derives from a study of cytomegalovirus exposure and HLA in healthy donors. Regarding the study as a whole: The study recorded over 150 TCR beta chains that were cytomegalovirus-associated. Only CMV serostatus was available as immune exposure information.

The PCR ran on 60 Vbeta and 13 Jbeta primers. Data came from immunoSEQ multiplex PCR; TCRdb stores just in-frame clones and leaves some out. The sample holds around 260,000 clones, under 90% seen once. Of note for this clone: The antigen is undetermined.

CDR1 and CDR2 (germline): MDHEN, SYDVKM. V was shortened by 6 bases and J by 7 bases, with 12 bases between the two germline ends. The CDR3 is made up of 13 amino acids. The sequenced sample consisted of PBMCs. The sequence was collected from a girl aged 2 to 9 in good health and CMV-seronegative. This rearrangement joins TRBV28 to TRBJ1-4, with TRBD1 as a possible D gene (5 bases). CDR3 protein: CASRLPGVEKLFF. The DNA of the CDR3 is TGTGCCAGCAGACTACCGGGGGTTGAAAAACTGTTTTTT.